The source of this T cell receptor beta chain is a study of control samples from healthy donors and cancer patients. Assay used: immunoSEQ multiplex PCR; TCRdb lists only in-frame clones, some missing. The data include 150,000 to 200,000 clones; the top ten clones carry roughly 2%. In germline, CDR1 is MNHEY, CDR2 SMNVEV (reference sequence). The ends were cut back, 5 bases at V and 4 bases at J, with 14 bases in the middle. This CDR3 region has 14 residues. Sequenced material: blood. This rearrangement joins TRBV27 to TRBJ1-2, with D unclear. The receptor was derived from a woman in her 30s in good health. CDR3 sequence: CASSPLDRVYGYTF. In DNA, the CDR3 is TGTGCCAGCAGTCCCCTGGACCGGGTCTATGGCTACACCTTC.